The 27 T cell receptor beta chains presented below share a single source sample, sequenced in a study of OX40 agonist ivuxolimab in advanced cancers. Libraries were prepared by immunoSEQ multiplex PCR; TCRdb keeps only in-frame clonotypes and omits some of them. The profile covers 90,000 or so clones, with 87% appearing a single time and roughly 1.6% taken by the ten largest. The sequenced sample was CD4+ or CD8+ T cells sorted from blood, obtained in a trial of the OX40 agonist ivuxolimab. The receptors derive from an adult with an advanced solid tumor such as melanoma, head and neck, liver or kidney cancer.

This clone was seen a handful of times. This CDR3 is CASGETEAFF. The CDR3 bases are TGTGCCAGCGGGGAGACTGAAGCTTTCTTT. The rearrangement joins TRBV6-5 to TRBJ1-1; no clear D gene. The CDR3 is 10 residues long. V lost 8 bases to trimming and J lost 5 bases, with 6 bases between them. Germline lookup yields CDR1 MNHEY and CDR2 SVGAGI.

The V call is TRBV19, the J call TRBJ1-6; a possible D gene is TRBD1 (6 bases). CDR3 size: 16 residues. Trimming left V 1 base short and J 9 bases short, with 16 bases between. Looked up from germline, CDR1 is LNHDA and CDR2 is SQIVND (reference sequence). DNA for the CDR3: TGTGCCAGTAGTATAGTCCCGGGACAACGAACTTCACCCCTCCACTTT. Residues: CASSIVPGQRTSPLHF. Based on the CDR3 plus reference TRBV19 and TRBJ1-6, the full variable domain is DGGITQSPKYLFRKEGQNVTLSCEQNLNHDAMYWYRQDPGQGLRLIYYSQIVNDFQKGDIAEGYSVSREKKESFPLTVTSAQKNPTAFYLCASSIVPGQRTSPLHFGNGTRLTVT.

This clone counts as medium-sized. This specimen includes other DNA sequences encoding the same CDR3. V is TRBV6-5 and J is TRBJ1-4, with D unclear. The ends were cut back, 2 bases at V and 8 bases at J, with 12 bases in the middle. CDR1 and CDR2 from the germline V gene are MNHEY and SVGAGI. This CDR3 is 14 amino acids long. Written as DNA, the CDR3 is TGTGCCAGCAGTTACGGCCAGGAAGGCGAAAAACTGTTTTTT. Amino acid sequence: CASSYGQEGEKLFF.

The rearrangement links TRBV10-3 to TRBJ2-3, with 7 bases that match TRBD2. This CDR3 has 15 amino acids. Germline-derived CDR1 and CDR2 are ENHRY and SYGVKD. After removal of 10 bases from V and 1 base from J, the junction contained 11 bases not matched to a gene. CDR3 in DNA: TGTGCCACCTTCGGCACTAGCGTGGGCACAGATACGCAGTATTTT. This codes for CATFGTSVGTDTQYF.

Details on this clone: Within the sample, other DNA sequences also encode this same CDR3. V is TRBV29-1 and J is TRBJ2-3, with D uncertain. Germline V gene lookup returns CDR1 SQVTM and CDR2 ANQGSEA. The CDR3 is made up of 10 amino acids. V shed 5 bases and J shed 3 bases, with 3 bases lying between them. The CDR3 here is CSVRTDTQYF. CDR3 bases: TGCAGCGTTCGGACAGATACGCAGTATTTT.

The CDR3, as DNA: TGTGCCATCAGCGACCCGGGACAGCCTAATGAAAAACTGTTTTTT. It is translated as CAISDPGQPNEKLFF. The chain joins TRBV10-3 to TRBJ1-4; TRBD1 matches at 7 bases. Unmatched junction bases numbered 7, after V lost 6 bases and J lost 3 bases. CDR3 size: 15 residues. Germline assignment: CDR1 ENHRY and CDR2 SYGVKD.

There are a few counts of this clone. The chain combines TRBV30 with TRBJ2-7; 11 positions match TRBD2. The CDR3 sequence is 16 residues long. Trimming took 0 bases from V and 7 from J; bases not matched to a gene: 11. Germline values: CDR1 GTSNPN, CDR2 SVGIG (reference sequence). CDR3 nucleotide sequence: TGTGCCTGGAGTGTAGCTAGCGGGGGGCCGCTTGGAGAGCAGTACTTC. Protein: CAWSVASGGPLGEQYF.

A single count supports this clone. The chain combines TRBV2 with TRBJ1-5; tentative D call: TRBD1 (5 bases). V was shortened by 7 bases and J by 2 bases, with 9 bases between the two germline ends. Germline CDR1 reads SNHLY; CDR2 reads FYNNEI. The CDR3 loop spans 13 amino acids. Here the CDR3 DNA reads TGTGCCAGCATGGGCAGGGGCAATCAGCCCCAGCATTTT. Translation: CASMGRGNQPQHF.

The CDR3: CASSLGTGTDETQYF. CDR3 bases: TGTGCCAGCAGCTTAGGTACCGGGACGGACGAGACCCAGTACTTC. This chain uses TRBV11-3 with TRBJ2-5; D might be TRBD1 or TRBD2, each matching 5 bases. Trimming stripped 1 base from V and 5 bases from J, with 14 bases between. The CDR3 covers 15 residues. Looked up from germline, CDR1 is SGHNT and CDR2 is YENEEA.

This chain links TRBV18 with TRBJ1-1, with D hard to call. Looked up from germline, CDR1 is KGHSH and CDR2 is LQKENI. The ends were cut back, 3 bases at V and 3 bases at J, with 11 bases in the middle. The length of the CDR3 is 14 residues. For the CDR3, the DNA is TGTGCCAGCTCACCCGGGCTTGGGTACACTGAAGCTTTCTTT. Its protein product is CASSPGLGYTEAFF. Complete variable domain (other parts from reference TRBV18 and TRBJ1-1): NAGVMQNPRHLVRRRGQEARLRCSPMKGHSHVYWYRQLPEEGLKFMVYLQKENIIDESGMPKERFSAEFPKEGPSILRIQQVVRGDSAAYFCASSPGLGYTEAFFGQGTRLTVV.

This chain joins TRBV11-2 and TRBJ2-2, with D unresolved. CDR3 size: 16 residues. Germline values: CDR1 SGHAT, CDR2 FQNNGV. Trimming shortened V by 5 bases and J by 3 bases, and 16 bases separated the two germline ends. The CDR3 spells CASSVEDSYYTGELFF. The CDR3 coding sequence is TGTGCCAGCAGCGTCGAAGATTCCTATTACACCGGGGAGCTGTTTTTT.

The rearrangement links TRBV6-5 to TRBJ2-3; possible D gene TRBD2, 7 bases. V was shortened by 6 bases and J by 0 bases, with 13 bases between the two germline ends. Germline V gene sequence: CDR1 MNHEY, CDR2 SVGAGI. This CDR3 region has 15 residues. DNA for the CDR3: TGTGCCAGCAGCCGCGGGGGCACTAGCACAGATACGCAGTATTTT. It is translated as CASSRGGTSTDTQYF.

CDR3 loop: CASSKAGTTYTGELFF. As DNA, the CDR3 is TGTGCCAGCAGCAAAGCGGGGACAACTTACACCGGGGAGCTGTTTTTT. This rearrangement joins TRBV21-1 to TRBJ2-2; the D segment call TRBD1 is taken from the table without a DNA check. TRBV21-1 is given as a pseudogene. This CDR3 has 16 amino acids.

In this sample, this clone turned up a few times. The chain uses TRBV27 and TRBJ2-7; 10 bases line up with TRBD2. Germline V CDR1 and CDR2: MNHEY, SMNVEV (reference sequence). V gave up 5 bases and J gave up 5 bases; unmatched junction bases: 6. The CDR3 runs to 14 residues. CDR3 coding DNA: TGTGCCAGCAGTCTCACTAGCGGGGTCAACGAGCAGTACTTC. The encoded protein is CASSLTSGVNEQYF.

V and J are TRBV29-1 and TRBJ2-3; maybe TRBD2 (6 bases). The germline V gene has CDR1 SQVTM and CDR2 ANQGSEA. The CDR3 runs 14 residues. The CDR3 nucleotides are TGCAGTGTGGCTGGATCGGCGGGGCCAGATACGCAGTATTTT. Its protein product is CSVAGSAGPDTQYF.

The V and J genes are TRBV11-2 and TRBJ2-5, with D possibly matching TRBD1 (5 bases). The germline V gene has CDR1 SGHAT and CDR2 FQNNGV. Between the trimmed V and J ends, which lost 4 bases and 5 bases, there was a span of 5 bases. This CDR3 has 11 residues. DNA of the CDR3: TGTGCCAGCAGCTCAGGGGAGACCCAGTACTTC. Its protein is CASSSGETQYF.

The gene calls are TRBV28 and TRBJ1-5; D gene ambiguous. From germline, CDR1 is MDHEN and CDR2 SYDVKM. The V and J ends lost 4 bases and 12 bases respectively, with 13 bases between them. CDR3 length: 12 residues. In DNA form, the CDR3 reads TGTGCCAGCAGTTCCCCCCCCGCTAACCAGCATTTT. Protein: CASSSPPANQHF.

This chain's CDR3 is CASSLTGAHAGTQYF. As DNA, the CDR3 is TGTGCCAGCAGCTTAACAGGGGCCCACGCGGGTACGCAGTATTTT. V is TRBV7-9 and J is TRBJ2-3; 7 bases are a match to TRBD1. Germline V gene sequence: CDR1 SEHNR, CDR2 FQNEAQ (reference sequence). V lost 2 bases to trimming and J lost 8 bases; unmatched junction nucleotides: 10. CDR3 size: 15 residues.

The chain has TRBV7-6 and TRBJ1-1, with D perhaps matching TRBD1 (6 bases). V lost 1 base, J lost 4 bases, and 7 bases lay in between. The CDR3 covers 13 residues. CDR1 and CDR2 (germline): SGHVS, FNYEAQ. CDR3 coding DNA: TGTGCCAGCAGCTTAGAGGGGGTCACTGAAGCTTTCTTT. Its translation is CASSLEGVTEAFF.

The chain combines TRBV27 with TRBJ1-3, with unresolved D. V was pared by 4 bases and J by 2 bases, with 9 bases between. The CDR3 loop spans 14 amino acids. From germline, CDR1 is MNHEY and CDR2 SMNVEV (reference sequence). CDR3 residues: CASSYEGAGNTIYF. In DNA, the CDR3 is TGTGCCAGCAGTTATGAGGGTGCTGGAAACACCATATATTTT.

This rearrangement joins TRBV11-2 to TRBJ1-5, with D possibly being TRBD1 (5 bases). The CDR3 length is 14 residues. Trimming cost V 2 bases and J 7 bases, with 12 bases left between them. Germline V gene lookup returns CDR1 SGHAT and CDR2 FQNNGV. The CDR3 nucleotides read TGTGCCAGCAGCTTAAGGCAGGGTACGCAGCCCCAGCATTTT. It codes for CASSLRQGTQPQHF.

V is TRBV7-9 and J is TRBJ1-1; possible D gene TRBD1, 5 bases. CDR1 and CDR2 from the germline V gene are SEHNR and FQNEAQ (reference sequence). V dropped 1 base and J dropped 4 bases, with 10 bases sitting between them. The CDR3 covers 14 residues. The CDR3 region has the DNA TGTGCCAGCAGCTTAGGTATGGGGGGCACTGAAGCTTTCTTT. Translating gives CASSLGMGGTEAFF.

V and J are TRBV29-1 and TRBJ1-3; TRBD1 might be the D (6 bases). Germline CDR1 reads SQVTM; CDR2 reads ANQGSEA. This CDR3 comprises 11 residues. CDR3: CGGARGNTIYF. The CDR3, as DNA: TGCGGGGGGGCGCGTGGAAACACCATATATTTT.

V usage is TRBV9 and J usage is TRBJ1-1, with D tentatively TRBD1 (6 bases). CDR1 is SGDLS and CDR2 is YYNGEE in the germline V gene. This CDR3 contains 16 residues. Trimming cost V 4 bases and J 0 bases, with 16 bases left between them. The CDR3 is CASSPLGGRLNTEAFF. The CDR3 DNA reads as TGTGCCAGCAGCCCTCTTGGGGGCCGTTTGAACACTGAAGCTTTCTTT.

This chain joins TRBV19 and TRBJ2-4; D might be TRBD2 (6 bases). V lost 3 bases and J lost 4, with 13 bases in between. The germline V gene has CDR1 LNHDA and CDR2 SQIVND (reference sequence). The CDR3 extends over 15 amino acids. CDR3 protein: CASSISGQLKNIQYF. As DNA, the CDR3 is TGTGCCAGTAGTATTAGCGGCCAGCTAAAAAACATTCAGTACTTC.

CDR3: CASSSRGNEQFF. The DNA for the CDR3 is TGTGCCAGCAGTTCCAGGGGTAATGAGCAGTTCTTC. The chain carries TRBV6-6 and TRBJ2-1; D possibly corresponds to TRBD1 (6 bases). Trimming removed 4 bases at V and 7 bases at J, with 8 bases between. The CDR3 contains 12 residues. Germline lookup yields CDR1 MNHNY and CDR2 SVGAGI (reference sequence).

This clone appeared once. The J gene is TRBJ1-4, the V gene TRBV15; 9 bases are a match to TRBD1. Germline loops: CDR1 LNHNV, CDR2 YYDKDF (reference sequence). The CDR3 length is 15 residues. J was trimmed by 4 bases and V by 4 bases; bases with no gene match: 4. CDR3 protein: CATSIGQGSNEKLFF. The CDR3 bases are TGTGCCACCAGCATCGGACAGGGGAGTAATGAAAAACTGTTTTTT.